The 31 T cell receptor beta chains given below trace back to one sample, sequenced in a study of cytomegalovirus exposure and HLA in healthy donors. Researchers ran the PCR with 60 Vbeta and 13 Jbeta primers. TCRdb keeps only in-frame clones here, not all; method: immunoSEQ multiplex PCR. The data show about 130,000 clones, 75% to 90% seen once. The sequenced material came from PBMCs. The receptors stem from a man between 35 and 55 years old in good health and CMV-seronegative.

The chain has TRBV9 and TRBJ2-1; TRBD2 matches 10 bases. Germline values: CDR1 SGDLS, CDR2 YYNGEE. This CDR3 has 15 residues. With V trimmed by 3 bases and J by 7 bases, 7 bases remained unmatched. CDR3 bases: TGTGCCAGCAGCGGCCCTAGCGGGAGTAGTAATGAGCAGTTCTTC. Its protein is CASSGPSGSSNEQFF.

The chain employs TRBV6-5 and TRBJ1-6; TRBD1 might be the D (6 bases). Germline V gene sequence: CDR1 MNHEY, CDR2 SVGAGI. CDR3 length: 15 residues. V lost 7 bases, J lost 2 bases, and 12 bases lay in between. CDR3 nucleotide sequence: TGTGCCAGCACAATGGGACAAACCTATAATTCACCCCTCCACTTT. As protein: CASTMGQTYNSPLHF.

The chain carries TRBV27 and TRBJ2-7, with 9 bases lining up with TRBD1. Trimming at V came to 5 bases and at J to 2 bases, leaving 4 bases not matched to a gene. CDR3 length equals 14 residues. Germline V gene lookup returns CDR1 MNHEY and CDR2 SMNVEV (reference sequence). The DNA for the CDR3 is TGTGCCAGCAGTATTAACAGGGGGCCCTACGAGCAGTACTTC. It yields the protein CASSINRGPYEQYF.

V and J are TRBV19 and TRBJ2-7; maybe TRBD2 (6 bases). The CDR3 extends over 16 amino acids. Germline V gene lookup returns CDR1 LNHDA and CDR2 SQIVND (reference sequence). V lost 4 bases and J 3 bases, leaving 19 bases between the germline ends. CDR3: CASSTLFEGGGYEQYF. The CDR3 region has the DNA TGTGCCAGTAGTACCCTTTTTGAGGGAGGAGGCTACGAGCAGTACTTC.

With regard to this clone: This CDR3 is missing its conserved last phenylalanine or tryptophan, likely due to a read error. The chain uses TRBV7-2 and TRBJ2-3, with D maybe TRBD2 (6 bases). This CDR3 spans 17 amino acids. V gave up 3 bases and J gave up 8 bases, with 24 bases separating them. Germline V gives CDR1 SGHTA, CDR2 FQGNSA. CDR3: CASSFVVGSLIGGTQYL. CDR3 nucleotide sequence: TGTGCCAGCAGCTTCGTCGTCGGGAGCTTGATAGGAGGTACGCAGTATCTT.

The rearrangement links TRBV29-1 to TRBJ1-4; D might be TRBD1 (6 bases). This CDR3 spans 13 amino acids. Germline V lookup: CDR1 SQVTM, CDR2 ANQGSEA. Trimming removed 3 bases at V and 6 bases at J, with 11 bases between. CDR3 amino acids: CSVDTGRYEKLFF. The CDR3 DNA reads as TGCAGCGTTGATACAGGGCGATATGAAAAACTGTTTTTT.

V is TRBV5-4 and J is TRBJ2-3; TRBD1 matches 9 bases. Trimming removed 0 bases from V and 2 bases from J; junction bases left unmatched: 7. The CDR3 loop spans 17 amino acids. CDR1 is SGHNT and CDR2 is YYREEE in the germline V gene (reference sequence). The CDR3 reads CASSLGAGTGNTDTQYF. The CDR3 bases are TGTGCCAGCAGCTTGGGGGCCGGGACAGGGAACACAGATACGCAGTATTTT.

The chain links TRBV5-1 to TRBJ2-3; D is undetermined. The germline CDR1 and CDR2 sequences are SGHRS and YFSETQ. Trimming cost V 4 bases and J 2 bases, with 14 bases left between them. CDR3 length: 15 residues. This CDR3 reads CASSPYLTNTDTQYF. The DNA of the CDR3 is TGCGCCAGCAGCCCCTACCTGACAAACACAGATACGCAGTATTTT.

The rearrangement uses TRBV28 and TRBJ2-3; D ambiguous. Germline CDR1 and CDR2: MDHEN and SYDVKM. The V end was cut by 4 bases, the J end by 5 bases, with 7 bases between. The CDR3 runs to 12 residues. The CDR3 DNA follows: TGTGCCAGCAGTTACCAGCGAGATACGCAGTATTTT. Translated, it gives CASSYQRDTQYF.

The gene calls are TRBV19 and TRBJ2-7; 8 bases map to TRBD1. The CDR3 runs 15 residues. The V segment lost 1 base and the J segment 1 base; nucleotides outside the gene matches: 3. Germline V gene data show CDR1 as LNHDA and CDR2 as SQIVND (reference sequence). The CDR3 loop reads CASSIGQGLSYEQYF. CDR3 nucleotide sequence: TGTGCCAGTAGTATAGGACAGGGGCTATCCTACGAGCAGTACTTC.

This chain uses TRBV5-6 with TRBJ1-1, with D maybe TRBD1 (5 bases). Trimming took off 2 bases at V and 5 bases at J, with 10 bases between the two ends. The length of the CDR3 is 13 residues. Germline lookup yields CDR1 SGHDT and CDR2 YYEEEE. The CDR3: CASSFGGGTEAFF. In nucleotides, the CDR3 is TGTGCCAGCAGCTTTGGGGGAGGGACTGAAGCTTTCTTT. The whole variable domain, filled in from reference TRBV5-6 and TRBJ1-1, reads DAGVTQSPTHLIKTRGQQVTLRCSPKSGHDTVSWYQQALGQGPQFIFQYYEEEERQRGNFPDRFSGHQFPNYSSELNVNALLLGDSALYLCASSFGGGTEAFFGQGTRLTVV.

The genes are TRBV5-4 and TRBJ2-7; a weak D match, TRBD1 (7 bases). Germline V lookup: CDR1 SGHNT, CDR2 YYREEE (reference sequence). The ends were cut back, 0 bases at V and 7 bases at J, with 17 bases in the middle. The CDR3 loop spans 15 amino acids. The CDR3 loop is CASSLGQGGLREQYF. The CDR3 DNA sequence: TGTGCCAGCAGCTTGGGGCAGGGGGGTCTTCGGGAGCAGTACTTC.

The rearrangement links TRBV4-1 to TRBJ2-2, with 8 nucleotides matching TRBD2. J lost 6 bases, V lost 2 bases, and 11 bases had no gene match. Germline V gene sequence: CDR1 MGHRA, CDR2 YSYEKL. CDR3 length: 17 amino acids. The CDR3 DNA sequence: TGCGCCAGCAGCCAACCCGGGACTAGGTTTTTTCCCGGGGAGCTGTTTTTT. This translates into CASSQPGTRFFPGELFF.

The CDR3 DNA is TGTGCCAGCAGTTACCCCGAAGCCAATCAGCCCCAGCATTTT. Translated, it gives CASSYPEANQPQHF. This chain connects TRBV6-6 to TRBJ1-5, with no clear D. Germline V CDR1 and CDR2: MNHNY, SVGAGI (reference sequence). The CDR3 has 14 amino acids. V dropped 2 bases and J dropped 3 bases, with 8 bases sitting between them.

This sequence joins TRBV28 and TRBJ1-5; TRBD1 matches 7 bases. The CDR3 totals 15 residues. J gave up 6 bases and V 3 bases, and 8 bases lay outside the gene matches. In germline, CDR1 is MDHEN, CDR2 SYDVKM. This CDR3 is CASSFPGGLVQPQHF. The CDR3 nucleotides read TGTGCCAGCAGTTTCCCAGGGGGATTGGTTCAGCCCCAGCATTTT.

In this sample, this clone turned up a few times. The chain joins TRBV5-5 to TRBJ2-7; no clear D. CDR1 SGHKS and CDR2 YYEKEE come from the germline V gene (reference sequence). This CDR3 comprises 15 residues. The V end was cut by 2 bases, the J end by 2 bases, with 14 bases between. DNA of the CDR3: TGTGCCAGCAGCTTCGTGGCGGTCCCAGCCTACGAGCAGTACTTC. Its translation is CASSFVAVPAYEQYF.

The V and J genes are TRBV5-4 and TRBJ2-2, with a possible D match to TRBD2 (6 bases). V lost 3 bases and J lost 5, with 14 bases in between. Germline CDR1 is SGHNT and CDR2 is YYREEE (reference sequence). This CDR3 is 15 amino acids long. The CDR3 region is CASSSLGGGTGELFF. In DNA form, the CDR3 reads TGTGCCAGCAGCTCACTGGGGGGAGGAACCGGGGAGCTGTTTTTT. Full variable domain (outside the CDR3, taken from reference TRBV5-4 and TRBJ2-2): ETGVTQSPTHLIKTRGQQVTLRCSSQSGHNTVSWYQQALGQGPQFIFQYYREEENGRGNFPPRFSGLQFPNYSSELNVNALELDDSALYLCASSSLGGGTGELFFGEGSRLTVL.

The V call is TRBV19, the J call TRBJ1-1; D gene ambiguous. This CDR3 is built from 12 residues. The V and J ends lost 4 bases and 11 bases respectively, with 14 bases between them. CDR1 LNHDA and CDR2 SQIVND come from the germline V gene (reference sequence). CDR3 DNA sequence: TGTGCCAGTAGTAGGACCGCTAGCGACGCTTTCTTT. The encoded protein is CASSRTASDAFF.

The CDR3 loop is CASSIGPRGSNQPQHF. CDR3 in DNA: TGTGCCAGTAGTATAGGCCCCAGGGGAAGCAATCAGCCCCAGCATTTT. The V call is TRBV19, the J call TRBJ1-5; D may be TRBD1 (6 bases). Germline values: CDR1 LNHDA, CDR2 SQIVND (reference sequence). The CDR3 contains 16 residues. The V end was cut by 1 base, the J end by 1 base, with 11 bases between.

This clone was detected only once. The gene calls are TRBV6-4 and TRBJ2-1; possible D gene TRBD2, 5 bases. Looked up from germline, CDR1 is MRHNA and CDR2 is SNTAGT. The V and J ends lost 6 bases and 0 bases respectively, with 12 bases between them. CDR3 length equals 15 residues. The chain's CDR3 is CASSPSAGSYNEQFF. The CDR3 DNA sequence: TGTGCCAGCAGCCCCTCCGCGGGCTCCTACAATGAGCAGTTCTTC.

The gene calls are TRBV28 and TRBJ2-5; D may be TRBD1 (5 bases). Germline CDR1 and CDR2: MDHEN and SYDVKM. CDR3 length: 16 residues. Trimming cost V 1 base and J 2 bases, with 14 bases left between them. The CDR3 DNA reads as TGTGCCAGCAGTTTATACCGACAGACTCTACAAGAGACCCAGTACTTC. Encoded protein: CASSLYRQTLQETQYF.

The chain recombines TRBV7-9 with TRBJ2-1; D remains unclear. This CDR3 is 15 amino acids long. V dropped 1 base and J dropped 0 bases, with 7 bases sitting between them. In germline, CDR1 is SEHNR, CDR2 FQNEAQ (reference sequence). CDR3 sequence (DNA): TGTGCCAGCAGCTTAGGACCAGGCTCCTACAATGAGCAGTTCTTC. This sequence encodes CASSLGPGSYNEQFF.

The chain combines TRBV6-5 with TRBJ2-2; a possible D gene is TRBD1 (6 bases). Trimming shortened V by 5 bases and J by 4 bases, and 14 bases separated the two germline ends. The V gene's germline CDR1 is MNHEY and CDR2 SVGAGI. This CDR3 comprises 15 residues. CDR3 loop: CASSRPGHPTGELFF. DNA for the CDR3: TGTGCCAGCAGTCGTCCGGGACACCCCACCGGGGAGCTGTTTTTT.

This clone was observed a handful of times. The chain couples TRBV7-2 to TRBJ1-1; 10 bases map to TRBD1. V shed 1 base, J shed 2 bases, and the junction held 4 bases outside the gene matches. The germline V gene has CDR1 SGHTA and CDR2 FQGNSA. CDR3 length: 16 residues. For the CDR3, the DNA is TGTGCCAGCAGCTTAGTTGGGACAGGGGTTAACACTGAAGCTTTCTTT. This encodes CASSLVGTGVNTEAFF.

The chain links TRBV5-6 to TRBJ2-7; 9 nucleotides agree with TRBD1. This CDR3 has 16 amino acids. Per the germline V gene, CDR1 is SGHDT and CDR2 is YYEEEE. With V trimmed by 3 bases and J by 4 bases, 11 bases remained unmatched. The CDR3 region has the DNA TGTGCCAGCAGCTCCCTGGGGGGACAGGGTAGATACGAGCAGTACTTC. Protein sequence: CASSSLGGQGRYEQYF.

The genes are TRBV28 and TRBJ2-1; 8 nucleotides agree with TRBD2. Germline V gene lookup returns CDR1 MDHEN and CDR2 SYDVKM. Losses at the gene ends were 4 bases for V and 9 bases for J; bases not matched to a gene: 8. This CDR3 spans 14 amino acids. The CDR3 sequence: CASSSPREGFEQFF. DNA of the CDR3: TGTGCCAGCAGTTCTCCCCGGGAGGGATTTGAGCAGTTCTTC. The variable domain in full, with the rest retrieved from reference TRBV28 and TRBJ2-1, is DVKVTQSSRYLVKRTGEKVFLECVQDMDHENMFWYRQDPGLGLRLIYFSYDVKMKEKGDIPEGYSVSREKKERFSLILESASTNQTSMYLCASSSPREGFEQFFGPGTRLTVL.

V is TRBV7-6 and J is TRBJ2-3; TRBD2 agrees at 7 bases. The CDR3 runs to 16 residues. The germline V gene has CDR1 SGHVS and CDR2 FNYEAQ. J gave up 0 bases and V 5 bases, and 8 bases lay outside the gene matches. The CDR3 DNA reads TGTGCCAGCAGCCAGAACGGGGGGACTAGCACAGATACGCAGTATTTT. It encodes CASSQNGGTSTDTQYF.

J is TRBJ2-7 and V is TRBV15; TRBD1 matches at 7 bases. Germline V gene sequence: CDR1 LNHNV, CDR2 YYDKDF (reference sequence). J gave up 6 bases and V 4 bases, and 18 bases lay outside the gene matches. There are 17 residues in the CDR3. The CDR3: CATSKGQLSWERGEQYF. The CDR3 region has the DNA TGTGCCACCAGCAAGGGACAGCTCTCCTGGGAACGGGGCGAGCAGTACTTC.

V gene TRBV18 combines with J gene TRBJ2-5, with TRBD2 matching over 8 bases. Germline trimming cut 4 bases from V and 3 bases from J; bases unmatched to any gene: 4. Germline-derived CDR1 and CDR2 are KGHSH and LQKENI. The CDR3 runs to 14 residues. The CDR3 loop reads CASSLRGAEETQYF. In DNA form, the CDR3 reads TGTGCCAGCTCACTGCGGGGGGCCGAAGAGACCCAGTACTTC.

The CDR3 region is CASSLGRQGAVGGYTF. Here the CDR3 DNA reads TGTGCCAGCAGCTTGGGGAGACAGGGGGCGGTCGGAGGCTACACCTTC. The chain recombines TRBV5-5 with TRBJ1-2; 10 bases align to TRBD1. The CDR3 spans 16 residues. Germline V gene sequence: CDR1 SGHKS, CDR2 YYEKEE (reference sequence). The J segment lost 8 bases and the V segment lost 0 bases, leaving 10 bases of the junction unmatched.

This sequence joins TRBV5-4 and TRBJ1-1; D remains unclear. CDR1 is SGHNT, CDR2 YYREEE, per germline (reference sequence). The CDR3 covers 14 residues. V was clipped by 0 bases and J by 5 bases, with 11 bases between them. The CDR3 sequence is CASSLEGRRTEAFF. In DNA, the CDR3 is TGTGCCAGCAGCTTGGAAGGGAGGAGGACTGAAGCTTTCTTT.